Below, 3 T cell receptor beta chains from the same sample are listed, as sequenced in a study of shared clonotypes between healthy human individuals. The repertoire was sequenced with immunoSEQ multiplex PCR; TCRdb's copy has only in-frame clones and lacks some. The sample shows about 710,000 clones, around four fifths of them seen only once. Source material: memory CD4+ T cells sorted from blood. The subset: CD45RA-negative fraction. The receptors derive from a woman in her 30s in good health.

This clone was picked up one time. The gene calls are TRBV25-1 and TRBJ1-1; TRBD1 might be the D (5 bases). Germline CDR1 and CDR2: MGHDK and SYGVNS. CDR3 size: 15 residues. The germline V and J ends were trimmed by 4 bases and 5 bases, with 17 bases remaining between them. The chain's CDR3 is CASSGAWRGGTEAFF. In DNA, the CDR3 is TGTGCCAGCAGTGGGGCCTGGAGGGGTGGAACTGAAGCTTTCTTT.

This clone was seen a handful of times. The chain links TRBV7-9 to TRBJ1-4; 10 bases map to TRBD1. The germline gives CDR1 SEHNR, CDR2 FQNEAQ (reference sequence). The CDR3 sequence is 17 residues long. After removal of 5 bases from V and 4 bases from J, the junction contained 10 bases not matched to a gene. In DNA, the CDR3 is TGTGCCAGCAGCGCCGGGGACAGGGGCGGAAATAATGAAAAACTGTTTTTT. Translated, it gives CASSAGDRGGNNEKLFF.

The chain uses TRBV9 and TRBJ2-7; D tentatively fits TRBD1 or TRBD2 (5 bases each). V was cut by 7 bases and J by 6 bases, with 17 bases left in between. The CDR3 has 13 amino acids. Germline V gene lookup returns CDR1 SGDLS and CDR2 YYNGEE. The CDR3 DNA reads as TGTGCCAGCGCCCCGGGGCTCGTGGGCGAGCAGTACTTC. Protein product: CASAPGLVGEQYF.